The clone carrying this T cell receptor (beta chain) showed up just a few times. The entry originates in a study of cytomegalovirus exposure and HLA in healthy donors. Study information: In terms of ancestry, the Caucasian-associated cluster contained around four fifths of the roughly 400 genotyped donors.

This CDR3 contains 17 residues. Per germline, CDR1 SGHDN and CDR2 FVKESK. In the PCR, 60 Vbeta and 13 Jbeta primers were used. This table comes from immunoSEQ multiplex PCR, and its TCRdb copy is limited to in-frame clones, with some not included. Of approximately 160,000 clones in the sample, roughly 73% were seen once. The rearrangement uses TRBV14 and TRBJ2-5, with 8 bases matching TRBD2. The tail of the sequence fits TRBJ2-7 better, so the J call may be wrong. This TCR came from a male donor in good health and CMV-seronegative. Sequencing was performed on PBMCs. CDR3 nucleotides: TGTGCCAGCAGCCCGAGAAGGAGTAGCGGGATCTCCTACGAGCAGTACTTC. Protein: CASSPRRSSGISYEQYF.